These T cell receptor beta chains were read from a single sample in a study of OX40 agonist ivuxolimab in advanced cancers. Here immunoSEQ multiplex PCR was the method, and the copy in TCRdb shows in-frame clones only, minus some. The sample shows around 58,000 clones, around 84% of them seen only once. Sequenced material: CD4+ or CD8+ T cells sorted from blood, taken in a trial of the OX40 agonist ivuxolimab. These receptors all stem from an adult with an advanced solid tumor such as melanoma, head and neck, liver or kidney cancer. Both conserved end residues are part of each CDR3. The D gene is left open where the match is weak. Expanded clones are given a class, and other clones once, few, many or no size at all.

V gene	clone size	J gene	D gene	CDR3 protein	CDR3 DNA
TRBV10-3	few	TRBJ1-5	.	CAITDENNQPQHF	TGTGCCATCACCGATGAGAACAATCAGCCCCAGCATTTT
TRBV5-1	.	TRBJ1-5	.	CASSPGRNQPQHF	TGCGCCAGCAGCCCGGGGAGAAATCAGCCCCAGCATTTT
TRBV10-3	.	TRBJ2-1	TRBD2	CASRGGGSSNEQFF	TGTGCCTCTCGGGGAGGCGGGAGTAGCAATGAGCAGTTCTTC
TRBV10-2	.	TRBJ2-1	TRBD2	CASSALAGQFF	TGCGCCAGCAGTGCGCTAGCGGGGCAGTTCTTC
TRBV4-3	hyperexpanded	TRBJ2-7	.	CASSQESALERSEQYF	TGCGCCAGCAGCCAAGAATCGGCCCTCGAACGGTCTGAGCAGTACTTC
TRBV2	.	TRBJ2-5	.	CASSAYTLQETQYF	TGTGCCAGCAGTGCATACACCCTCCAAGAGACCCAGTACTTC
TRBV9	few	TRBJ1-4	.	CASSVSSGKLFF	TGTGCCAGCAGCGTGTCCAGCGGAAAACTGTTTTTT
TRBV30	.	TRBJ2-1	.	CAWSLQYNEQFF	TGTGCCTGGAGTTTACAATACAATGAGCAGTTCTTC
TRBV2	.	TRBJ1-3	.	CASSGDRSSGNTIYF	TGTGCCAGCAGTGGAGACAGGAGCTCTGGAAACACCATATATTTT
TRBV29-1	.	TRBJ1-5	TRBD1	CSVGGQGGKGNQPQHF	TGCAGCGTTGGGGGACAGGGGGGCAAAGGCAATCAGCCCCAGCATTTT
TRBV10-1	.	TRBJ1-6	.	CASSAGAQGAPLHF	TGCGCCAGCAGTGCGGGGGCCCAGGGAGCACCCCTCCACTTT
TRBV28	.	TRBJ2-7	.	CASSRGLPAYEQYF	TGTGCCAGCAGTCGTGGACTCCCAGCCTACGAGCAGTACTTC
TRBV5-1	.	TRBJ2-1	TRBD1	CASSTDRGIRTDNEQFF	TGCGCCAGCAGTACCGACAGGGGGATAAGAACCGACAATGAGCAGTTCTTC